The 24 T cell receptor beta chains listed next were all sequenced from one sample in a study of regulatory T cells in long-lasting Graves disease. Combining iRepertoire HTBI primers with Arm-PCR of CDR3 regions, the authors built TCR beta libraries. TCRdb re-derived calls from the multiplex PCR reads in MiXCR, one entry per CDR3 protein. The data hold 200,000 to 250,000 distinct CDR3 sequences, with approximately 19% observed a single time. The sample's time point: newly diagnosed GD, antithyroid drugs for less than 3 months. Isolated PBMC RNA provided the starting material for the TCR library. This same sample was also part of a study on T cells in Graves' hyperthyroidism and ophthalmopathy.

This specimen was peripheral blood mononuclear cells (PBMCs), taken at new diagnosis, from a patient treated with antithyroid drugs. The receptors derive from a young woman with Graves disease.

This clonotype was seen only a few times. V usage is TRBV19 and J usage is TRBJ2-1; D is possibly TRBD2 (6 bases). The V end was cut by 3 bases, the J end by 8 bases, with 14 bases between. CDR1 is LNHDA and CDR2 is SQIVND in the germline V gene (reference sequence). The CDR3 has 14 amino acids. CDR3 sequence (DNA): TGTGCCAGTAGTATGGGTTGGGGGGTGGATGAGCAGTTCTTC. This gives the protein CASSMGWGVDEQFF. Complete variable domain (other parts from reference TRBV19 and TRBJ2-1): DGGITQSPKYLFRKEGQNVTLSCEQNLNHDAMYWYRQDPGQGLRLIYYSQIVNDFQKGDIAEGYSVSREKKESFPLTVTSAQKNPTAFYLCASSMGWGVDEQFFGPGTRLTVL.

This clonotype came up once. A much bigger clone sits one base away, suggesting this may be a read error. The chain is built from TRBV7-9 and TRBJ2-1; perhaps TRBD1 as D (5 bases). Germline V gives CDR1 SEHNR, CDR2 FQNEAQ (reference sequence). The CDR3 totals 15 residues. Here the CDR3 DNA reads TGTGCCAGCAGCCATCAGGACAACTCCTACAATGAGCAGTTATTC. This translates into CASSHQDNSYNEQLF. The whole variable domain, remainder taken from reference TRBV7-9 and TRBJ2-1, is DTGVSQNPRHKITKRGQNVTFRCDPISEHNRLYWYRQTLGQGPEFLTYFQNEAQLEKSRLLSDRFSAERPKGSFSTLEIQRTEQGDSAMYLCASSHQDNSYNEQLFGPGTRLTVL.

This clonotype was detected a few times. At one end, the junction sequence differs from germline, possibly due to a read error. The V gene is TRBV19, the J gene TRBJ2-2; maybe TRBD1 (6 bases). Germline V lookup: CDR1 LNHDA, CDR2 SQIVND (reference sequence). The CDR3 runs 13 residues. CDR3 sequence reads: CASSKGDTGELSF. DNA of the CDR3: TGTGCCAGTAGTAAAGGGGACACCGGGGAGCTGTCTTTT.

This clonotype appeared many times. J is TRBJ2-2 and V is TRBV12-3 or TRBV12-4; D is perhaps TRBD2 (6 bases). V lost 3 bases to trimming and J lost 0 bases, with 14 bases between them. The CDR3 has 17 residues. The CDR3: CASSFGVGTSNTGELFF. As DNA, the CDR3 is TGTGCCAGCAGTTTTGGGGTCGGGACTTCGAACACCGGGGAGCTGTTTTTT.

Of note for this clonotype: A much larger clone lies one base from this, so it may be a read error. The rearrangement links TRBV18 to TRBJ1-6; a weak D match, TRBD1 (5 bases). The germline gives CDR1 KGHSH, CDR2 LQKENI. This CDR3 comprises 15 residues. CDR3 nucleotides: TGTGCCAGATCACCAGGAGGGGACGGAAATTCACCCCTCCACTTT. This sequence encodes CARSPGGDGNSPLHF.

The chain recombines TRBV20-1 with TRBJ2-7; D is ambiguous. The V gene's germline CDR1 is DFQATT and CDR2 SNEGSKA (reference sequence). Between the trimmed V and J ends, which lost 0 bases and 2 bases, there was a span of 8 bases. The CDR3 extends over 13 amino acids. The DNA of the CDR3 is TGCAGTGCTAGAGATAGGCTGGCCTACGAGCAGTACTTC. Amino acid sequence: CSARDRLAYEQYF.

This clonotype was seen at least ten times. V is TRBV30 and J is TRBJ2-5; the D call may be TRBD1 or TRBD2 (6 bases each). The ends were cut back, 0 bases at V and 5 bases at J, with 13 bases in the middle. CDR3 size: 14 residues. Germline CDR1 reads GTSNPN; CDR2 reads SVGIG (reference sequence). DNA of the CDR3: TGTGCCTGGAGTGTTGGGCAGGGGAGGGAGACCCAGTACTTC. This translates into CAWSVGQGRETQYF.

This clonotype was observed at least ten times. The chain has TRBV5-1 and TRBJ1-4; TRBD1 might be the D (6 bases). This CDR3 comprises 15 residues. V lost 3 bases and J lost 2, with 11 bases in between. The V gene's germline CDR1 is SGHRS and CDR2 YFSETQ. CDR3 DNA: TGCGCCAGCAGCTACCAGGGGTCGACTAATGAAAAACTGTTTTTT. Translating gives CASSYQGSTNEKLFF.

This clonotype was seen at least ten times. The V and J genes are TRBV28 and TRBJ2-7, with 12 bases identical to TRBD1. V gave up 5 bases and J gave up 7 bases; unmatched junction bases: 9. CDR1 and CDR2 from the germline V gene are MDHEN and SYDVKM. This CDR3 spans 15 amino acids. The CDR3 is CASSQTGTGGGEQYF. The CDR3 DNA follows: TGTGCCAGCAGTCAAACCGGGACAGGGGGCGGGGAGCAGTACTTC. Variable domain in full (rest from reference TRBV28 and TRBJ2-7): DVKVTQSSRYLVKRTGEKVFLECVQDMDHENMFWYRQDPGLGLRLIYFSYDVKMKEKGDIPEGYSVSREKKERFSLILESASTNQTSMYLCASSQTGTGGGEQYFGPGTRLTVT.

This clonotype has only a few counts. The chain carries TRBV2 and TRBJ1-2, with 7 bases identical to TRBD1. V trimming: 5 bases; J trimming: 8 bases; junction bases outside the gene matches: 11. The CDR3 consists of 14 residues. Germline lookup yields CDR1 SNHLY and CDR2 FYNNEI. Written as DNA, the CDR3 is TGTGCCAGCAGTCAAACCTCCGACAGGGCGGGCTACACCTTC. Translation gives CASSQTSDRAGYTF.

In its sample, this clonotype was seen once. The genes are TRBV2 and TRBJ2-1; D unclear. Trimming shortened V by 8 bases and J by 9 bases, and 14 bases separated the two germline ends. The CDR3 runs 12 residues. Germline V gives CDR1 SNHLY, CDR2 FYNNEI. The CDR3 region has the DNA TGTGCCAGCCGCGAACTATCTTTTGAGCAGTTCTTC. Translating it yields CASRELSFEQFF.

The chain is built from TRBV12-3 or TRBV12-4 and TRBJ2-3, with 13 bases aligning to TRBD2. V was pared by 6 bases and J by 5 bases, with 11 bases of the junction left unmatched. This CDR3 contains 17 residues. Here the CDR3 DNA reads TGTGCCAGCAGACCGACTAGCGGGGGGACGCGAGGAGATACGCAGTATTTT. Translating it yields CASRPTSGGTRGDTQYF.

About this clonotype itself: This sequence is one base from a far larger clone and is likely a read error. The V call is TRBV11-2, the J call TRBJ2-1, with 8 bases fitting TRBD2. With 5 bases clipped from V and 1 base from J, the junction kept 4 bases outside the gene matches. Germline CDR1 and CDR2: SGHAT and FQNNGV. The CDR3 runs to 15 residues. The CDR3 region is CASSRGGTSYNEQFF. The CDR3 coding sequence is TGTGCCAGCAGCCGGGGGGGCACTTCCTACAATGAGCAGTTCTTC.

In its sample, this clonotype was seen many times. This chain uses TRBV19 with TRBJ2-6; the D is unclear. V shed 1 base and J shed 0 bases, with 7 bases lying between them. The CDR3 contains 16 residues. The germline V gene has CDR1 LNHDA and CDR2 SQIVND (reference sequence). DNA for the CDR3: TGTGCCAGTAGTATAGGGGGTTACTCTGGGGCCAACGTCCTGACTTTC. The encoded protein is CASSIGGYSGANVLTF. Full variable domain (rest looked up from reference TRBV19 and TRBJ2-6): DGGITQSPKYLFRKEGQNVTLSCEQNLNHDAMYWYRQDPGQGLRLIYYSQIVNDFQKGDIAEGYSVSREKKESFPLTVTSAQKNPTAFYLCASSIGGYSGANVLTFGAGSRLTVL.

This chain joins TRBV3-1 and TRBJ2-3; 10 bases align to TRBD2. CDR1 is LGHDT and CDR2 is YNNKEL in the germline V gene (reference sequence). The CDR3 has 18 amino acids. The junction had 17 bases not matched to a gene; V was cut back by 5 bases and J by 6 bases. CDR3 residues: CASSGTGDSGRNSDTQYF. DNA for the CDR3: TGTGCCAGCAGCGGCACCGGAGATAGCGGGAGGAATTCGGATACGCAGTATTTT.

The J gene is TRBJ1-4, the V gene TRBV18; weak D call: TRBD1 (6 bases). The CDR3 consists of 15 residues. V shed 8 bases and J shed 6 bases, with 19 bases lying between them. CDR1 is KGHSH and CDR2 is LQKENI in the germline V gene. CDR3 sequence reads: CASTLQGQADEKLFF. The CDR3 DNA sequence: TGTGCCAGCACCTTACAGGGCCAAGCTGATGAAAAACTGTTTTTT. Using reference TRBV18 and TRBJ1-4 for the parts outside the CDR3, the full variable domain is NAGVMQNPRHLVRRRGQEARLRCSPMKGHSHVYWYRQLPEEGLKFMVYLQKENIIDESGMPKERFSAEFPKEGPSILRIQQVVRGDSAAYFCASTLQGQADEKLFFGSGTQLSVL.

This clonotype was counted only a few times. This clone may be a read error of a much larger clone one base away. This chain connects TRBV11-2 to TRBJ2-7; D uncertain. CDR1 is SGHAT and CDR2 is FQNNGV in the germline V gene. Trimming cost V 3 bases and J 1 base, with 19 bases left between them. The CDR3 is 17 amino acids. The DNA of the CDR3 is TGTGCCAGCAGCTTGATTTCGGGTACGGGCGGATCCTACGAGCAGTACTTC. Translating it yields CASSLISGTGGSYEQYF.

The sample holds many counts of this clonotype. The gene calls are TRBV19 and TRBJ1-6, with 10 bases matching TRBD1. Germline V CDR1 and CDR2: LNHDA, SQIVND (reference sequence). The junction had 3 bases not matched to a gene; V was cut back by 9 bases and J by 4 bases. This CDR3 contains 14 residues. The CDR3 loop reads CASMGQGYNSPLHF. CDR3 nucleotides: TGTGCCAGCATGGGACAGGGGTATAATTCACCCCTCCACTTT.

This clonotype was seen at least ten times. The chain couples TRBV30 to TRBJ1-6; D gene uncertain. The CDR3 length is 14 residues. From germline, CDR1 is GTSNPN and CDR2 SVGIG (reference sequence). Deletions cut 4 bases from V and 11 bases from J, with 18 bases between. CDR3 in DNA: TGTGCCTGGACCCCCAGTTCGCGCGAGCCACCCCTCCACTTT. Translated, it gives CAWTPSSREPPLHF.

This clonotype occurred many times. V and J are TRBV20-1 and TRBJ1-1, with 8 bases that match TRBD1. The CDR3 contains 12 residues. The junction had 4 bases not matched to a gene; V was cut back by 6 bases and J by 4 bases. The germline V gene has CDR1 DFQATT and CDR2 SNEGSKA (reference sequence). CDR3 nucleotide sequence: TGCAGTGCAAAACAGGGGGGCACTGAAGCTTTCTTT. It is translated as CSAKQGGTEAFF.

V and J are TRBV28 and TRBJ2-1; perhaps TRBD2 as D (5 bases). In germline, CDR1 is MDHEN, CDR2 SYDVKM. The CDR3 consists of 16 residues. The ends were cut back, 2 bases at V and 4 bases at J, with 15 bases in the middle. DNA for the CDR3: TGTGCCAGCAGTTTAGAGTCCGGACTGGAGTACAATGAGCAGTTCTTC. Translating it yields CASSLESGLEYNEQFF.

This clonotype has at least ten counts. The genes are TRBV6-5 and TRBJ1-6; D possibly corresponds to TRBD1 (6 bases). The CDR3 is made up of 16 amino acids. V lost 2 bases and J 4 bases, leaving 12 bases between the germline ends. Germline lookup yields CDR1 MNHEY and CDR2 SVGAGI. The CDR3 loop reads CASSYEGGSYNSPLHF. The CDR3 region has the DNA TGTGCCAGCAGTTACGAGGGGGGGTCGTATAATTCACCCCTCCACTTT.

This clonotype has at least ten counts. This chain joins TRBV7-2 and TRBJ2-1; 16 nucleotides match TRBD2. Per germline, CDR1 SGHTA and CDR2 FQGNSA. The CDR3 spans 17 residues. V was clipped by 1 base and J by 6 bases; unmatched bases: 3. Here the CDR3 DNA reads TGTGCCAGCAGCTTAGGAGGGACTAGCGGGGGGGCCAATGAGCAGTTCTTC. Translation gives CASSLGGTSGGANEQFF.

The V gene is TRBV4-2, the J gene TRBJ1-2; no clear D. The V gene lost 6 bases and the J gene lost 0 bases, with 17 bases spanning the gap. The CDR3 extends over 16 amino acids. CDR1 is LGHNA, CDR2 YNFKEQ, per germline. The CDR3 coding sequence is TGTGCCAGCAGTAGTTTACAGACACAAGCTAACTATGGCTACACCTTC. It yields the protein CASSSLQTQANYGYTF.